The source of this T cell receptor (beta chain) is a study of T-cell reconstitution after alpha-beta-depleted transplantation in children (dated by TCRdb to about 2016). About the full investigation: T-cell immune reconstitution after TCRalphabeta/CD19-depleted allogeneic hematopoietic cell transplantation in children was quantitatively tracked in the study by means of TCR repertoire profiling.

Measured from the cysteine to the phenylalanine, the CDR3 is 15 residues long. Just the 45-base CDR3 DNA is kept, in frame starting at base 1. The germline V gene (reference sequence) yields DFQATT for CDR1 and SNEGSKA for CDR2. V and J are trimmed by 6 bases and 6 bases, and the gene matches miss 12 bases of the junction. Concerning this clonotype itself: The antigen this receptor binds is unknown. Base-call qualities are not available, and no considerably larger clone is one nucleotide away.

Libraries were prepared through PCR. Data came from an Illumina HiSeq 2500. TCR libraries were prepared with molecular barcoding, using unique molecular identifiers to normalize TCRbeta repertoire quantification. Using fastp at Q25 and MiXCR, TCRdb reprocessed the public reads and kept productive beta chains. Every entry covers one CDR3 protein and lists the most common genes and DNA from its rows. For this sample there are around 500,000 distinct CDR3 sequences; approximately 12% appear just once. The ten largest make up more than 5.5% of the sample. This chain is built from TRBV20-1 and TRBJ1-2; 11 nucleotides in the junction match TRBD1. The sequencing used PBMCs from the stem cell graft donor, collected from the stem cell graft. The sequence was collected from a human donor who donated a stem cell graft to a child with combined immunodeficiency. Read as DNA, the sequence is TGCAGTGCCAATATTGCGGACAGGGGGCGCGATGGCTACACCTTC. This yields the protein CSANIADRGRDGYTF.